What follows are 17 T cell receptor beta chains derived from one specimen sequenced in a study of post-analysis software for immune sequencing data. Broader study findings: In patients, TRBV5-6, TRBV5-1 and TRBV20-1 belonged to 4 or 5 TRBV segments found more frequently than in controls.

The antigens of these receptors remain unknown. The TCR beta cDNA libraries contained unique molecular identifiers. Each CDR3 protein is one row after TCRdb ran MiXCR on the PCR reads. In the table there are about 260,000 distinct CDR3 sequences, 35% to 40% of which are singletons. The sample taken for sequencing was blood. These receptors all stem from a girl aged 10 to 17 with multiple sclerosis.

Only a few counts were recorded for this clonotype. The junction and the germline gene differ at one end; a read error may be behind it. V usage is TRBV4-1 and J usage is TRBJ2-3; D unresolved. The CDR3 spans 13 residues. Germline CDR1 and CDR2: MGHRA and YSYEKL. CDR3: CASSQDRADTRYF. CDR3 DNA: TGCGCCAGCAGCCAAGATAGGGCAGATACGCGGTATTTT.

J is TRBJ2-3 and V is TRBV6-6; no reliable D call. CDR3 size: 13 residues. Trimming cost V 4 bases and J 6 bases, with 11 bases left between them. Germline lookup yields CDR1 MNHNY and CDR2 SVGAGI (reference sequence). CDR3 nucleotides: TGTGCCAGCAGTTCCCTGACTCCTGATACGCAGTATTTT. The encoded protein is CASSSLTPDTQYF.

This clonotype was observed at least ten times. The genes are TRBV6-1 and TRBJ1-1; D is unresolved. V was pared by 8 bases and J by 4 bases, with 11 bases between. There are 12 residues in the CDR3. From germline, CDR1 is MNHNS and CDR2 SASEGT. CDR3 loop: CASSQGFTEAFF. The CDR3, as DNA: TGTGCCAGCTCTCAAGGGTTCACTGAAGCTTTCTTT.

This clonotype has just a few counts. The CDR3 coding sequence is TGTGCCAGCAGTTTATGGGACGGCTACAATGAGCAGTTCTTC. It is translated as CASSLWDGYNEQFF. The V gene is TRBV27, the J gene TRBJ2-1, with D possibly being TRBD1 or TRBD2 (5 bases each). Between the trimmed V and J ends, which lost 1 base and 3 bases, there was a span of 7 bases. The germline gives CDR1 MNHEY, CDR2 SMNVEV (reference sequence). The CDR3 runs to 14 residues.

This clonotype has ten or more counts. V gene TRBV7-9 combines with J gene TRBJ1-5; TRBD1 matches at 10 bases. Unmatched junction bases numbered 11, after V lost 5 bases and J lost 10 bases. Germline V gene data show CDR1 as SEHNR and CDR2 as FQNEAQ (reference sequence). This CDR3 contains 15 residues. The CDR3 loop is CASSPTGTGVEPQHF. CDR3 coding DNA: TGTGCCAGCAGCCCGACGGGGACAGGGGTCGAACCCCAGCATTTT.

The rearrangement joins TRBV13 to TRBJ2-1, with a possible D match to TRBD2 (6 bases). The length of the CDR3 is 14 residues. The germline CDR1 and CDR2 sequences are PRHDT and FYEKMQ (reference sequence). V lost 0 bases and J lost 13, with 16 bases in between. The CDR3 region is CASSLGLAPSAQFF. In DNA, the CDR3 is TGTGCCAGCAGCTTAGGGCTAGCGCCTTCGGCTCAGTTCTTC.

This clonotype appeared many times. The V call is TRBV7-9, the J call TRBJ1-2; 9 bases are a match to TRBD1. The trim removed 7 bases at V and 4 bases at J, leaving 22 bases unmatched. CDR1 and CDR2 (germline): SEHNR, FQNEAQ (reference sequence). The CDR3 is 19 residues long. The CDR3 DNA sequence: TGTGCCAGCACCCGCGCGGGGACAGGGAAAATCAAAAGCCTCTATGGCTACACCTTC. Translating it yields CASTRAGTGKIKSLYGYTF.

This chain links TRBV12-3 or TRBV12-4 with TRBJ2-3, with TRBD2 matching 7 bases. This CDR3 comprises 16 residues. V shed 2 bases, J shed 3 bases, and the junction held 8 bases outside the gene matches. CDR3 in amino acids: CASSLWSGMRTDTQYF. The CDR3 nucleotides read TGTGCCAGCAGTTTATGGAGCGGGATGAGGACAGATACGCAGTATTTT.

In this sample, this clonotype turned up many times. This chain uses TRBV6-4 with TRBJ2-1, with 8 bases lining up with TRBD1. Germline values: CDR1 MRHNA, CDR2 SNTAGT. This CDR3 region has 15 residues. After removal of 2 bases from V and 4 bases from J, the junction contained 4 bases not matched to a gene. The DNA of the CDR3 is TGTGCCAGCAGTGACACAGGGGGTGGATACAATGAGCAGTTCTTC. Protein product: CASSDTGGGYNEQFF.

This clonotype was seen repeatedly, ten times or more. J is TRBJ1-4 and V is TRBV15; D unclear. Germline CDR1 reads LNHNV; CDR2 reads YYDKDF (reference sequence). The ends were cut back, 5 bases at V and 8 bases at J, with 6 bases in the middle. The CDR3 has 11 amino acids. The CDR3 nucleotides are TGTGCCACCAGCTTTAGGGAAAAACTGTTTTTT. This codes for CATSFREKLFF. The full variable domain, with the rest looked up from reference TRBV15 and TRBJ1-4, is DAMVIQNPRYQVTQFGKPVTLSCSQTLNHNVMYWYQQKSSQAPKLLFHYYDKDFNNEADTPDNFQSRRPNTSFCFLDIRSPGLGDTAMYLCATSFREKLFFGSGTQLSVL.

V gene TRBV4-2 combines with J gene TRBJ2-3; 8 nucleotides line up with TRBD2. Looked up from germline, CDR1 is LGHNA and CDR2 is YNFKEQ. This CDR3 spans 18 amino acids. V shed 0 bases, J shed 0 bases, and the junction held 8 bases outside the gene matches. CDR3 loop: CASSQERRTSPSTDTQYF. In nucleotides, the CDR3 is TGTGCCAGCAGCCAAGAAAGGCGGACTAGCCCTAGCACAGATACGCAGTATTTT.

This clonotype has ten or more counts. This chain uses TRBV10-3 with TRBJ2-1; maybe TRBD2 (5 bases). The germline CDR1 and CDR2 sequences are ENHRY and SYGVKD. V was clipped by 6 bases and J by 5 bases, with 8 bases between them. This CDR3 contains 12 residues. CDR3 region: CAISAGDNEQFF. CDR3 bases: TGTGCCATCAGCGCGGGTGACAATGAGCAGTTCTTC.

The V call is TRBV28, the J call TRBJ2-1; a possible D gene is TRBD2 (6 bases). Germline CDR1 reads MDHEN; CDR2 reads SYDVKM. V lost 4 bases, J lost 3 bases, and 10 bases lay in between. The CDR3 consists of 14 residues. The CDR3 reads CASSSRLDYNEQFF. The CDR3 DNA is TGTGCCAGCAGTTCCAGACTAGACTACAATGAGCAGTTCTTC.

The chain is built from TRBV7-3 and TRBJ2-3; TRBD2 is a possible D gene (6 bases). CDR1 is SGHTA, CDR2 FQGTGA, per germline. Trimming took off 5 bases at V and 2 bases at J, with 23 bases between the two ends. CDR3 size: 18 residues. The CDR3 loop reads CASSQRGGNGGDTDTQYF. The DNA of the CDR3 is TGTGCCAGCAGCCAAAGAGGAGGGAATGGCGGGGACACAGATACGCAGTATTTT.

This clonotype was picked up many times. The chain joins TRBV10-3 to TRBJ1-1; 7 bases line up with TRBD1. CDR1 is ENHRY and CDR2 is SYGVKD in the germline V gene. The CDR3 spans 14 residues. V lost 0 bases and J lost 6; bases outside the gene matches: 4. CDR3 sequence reads: CAISESTGSPEAFF. For the CDR3, the DNA is TGTGCCATCAGTGAGTCGACAGGGTCACCTGAAGCTTTCTTT.

The rearrangement links TRBV5-1 to TRBJ2-5; maybe TRBD1 (6 bases). The end of the DNA fits TRBJ2-7 better, so the J call may be wrong. The CDR3 has 14 amino acids. Looked up from germline, CDR1 is SGHRS and CDR2 is YFSETQ. The CDR3 DNA reads TGCGCCAGCAGCGGGGACATTACGACGGCCGAGCAGTACTTC. It yields the protein CASSGDITTAEQYF.

The rearrangement links TRBV20-1 to TRBJ2-4; possible D gene TRBD1, 6 bases. V lost 6 bases, J lost 4 bases, and 13 bases lay in between. The CDR3 is 13 amino acids. Germline CDR1 DFQATT, CDR2 SNEGSKA (reference sequence). The CDR3 spells CSAADSIKNIQYF. In DNA, the CDR3 is TGCAGTGCGGCGGACAGTATTAAAAACATTCAGTACTTC.